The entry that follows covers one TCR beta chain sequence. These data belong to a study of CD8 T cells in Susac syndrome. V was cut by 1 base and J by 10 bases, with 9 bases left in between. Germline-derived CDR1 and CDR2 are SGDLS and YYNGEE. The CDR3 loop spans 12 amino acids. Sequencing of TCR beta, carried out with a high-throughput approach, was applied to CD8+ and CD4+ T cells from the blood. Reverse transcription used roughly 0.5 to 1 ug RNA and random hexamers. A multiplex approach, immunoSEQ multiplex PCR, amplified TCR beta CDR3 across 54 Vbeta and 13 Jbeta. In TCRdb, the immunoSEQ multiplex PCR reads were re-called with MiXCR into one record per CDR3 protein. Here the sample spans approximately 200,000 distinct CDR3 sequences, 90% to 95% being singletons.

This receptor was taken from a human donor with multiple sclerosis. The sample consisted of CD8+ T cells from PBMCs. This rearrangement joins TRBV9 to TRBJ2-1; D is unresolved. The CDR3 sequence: CASSVFPQEQFF. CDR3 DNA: TGTGCCAGCAGCGTATTTCCTCAAGAGCAGTTCTTC.